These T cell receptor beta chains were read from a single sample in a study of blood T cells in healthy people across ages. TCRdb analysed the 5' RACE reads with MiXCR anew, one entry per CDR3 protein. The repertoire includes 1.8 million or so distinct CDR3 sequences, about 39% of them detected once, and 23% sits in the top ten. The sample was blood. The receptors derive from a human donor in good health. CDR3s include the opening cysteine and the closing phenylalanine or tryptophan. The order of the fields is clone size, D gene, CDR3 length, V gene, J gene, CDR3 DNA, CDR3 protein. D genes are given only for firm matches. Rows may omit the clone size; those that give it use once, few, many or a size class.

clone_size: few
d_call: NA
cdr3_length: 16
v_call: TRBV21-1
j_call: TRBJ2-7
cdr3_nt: TGTGCCAGCAGCAAAGTTAGGGGATCTAAAACCTACGAGCAGTACTTC
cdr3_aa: CASSKVRGSKTYEQYF

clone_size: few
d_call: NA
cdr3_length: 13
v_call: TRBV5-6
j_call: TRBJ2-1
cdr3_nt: TGTGCCAGCAGCCGGGACTTATCCAATGAGCAGTTCTTC
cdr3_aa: CASSRDLSNEQFF

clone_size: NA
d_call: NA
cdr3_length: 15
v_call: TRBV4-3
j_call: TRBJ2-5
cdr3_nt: TGCGCCAGCAGCCACCCGGGACTTTCACAAGAGACCCAGTACTTC
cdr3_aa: CASSHPGLSQETQYF

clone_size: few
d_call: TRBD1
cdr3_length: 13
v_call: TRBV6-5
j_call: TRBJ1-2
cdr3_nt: TGTGCCAGCATAACCCCGGGACAGGAGGTCTACACCTTC
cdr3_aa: CASITPGQEVYTF

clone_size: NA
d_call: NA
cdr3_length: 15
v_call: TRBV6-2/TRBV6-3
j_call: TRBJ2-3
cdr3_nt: TGTGCCAGCAGGCCTGGGGGGACTGCCGACTATACGCAGTATTTT
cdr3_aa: CASRPGGTADYTQYF

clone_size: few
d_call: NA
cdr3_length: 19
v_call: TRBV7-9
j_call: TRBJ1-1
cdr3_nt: TGTGCCAGCAGCTTCGTATCGAGGGGACTCATCCGGCTGAACACTGAAGCTTTCTTT
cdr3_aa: CASSFVSRGLIRLNTEAFF

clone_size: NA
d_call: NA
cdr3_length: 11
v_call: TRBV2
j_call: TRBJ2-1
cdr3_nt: TGTGCCAGCACCGTTTCTACGGGGCAGTTCTTC
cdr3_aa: CASTVSTGQFF

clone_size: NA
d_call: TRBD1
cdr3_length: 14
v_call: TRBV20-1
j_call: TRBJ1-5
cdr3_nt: TGCAGTGCCAGGGGTTGGACAGGGAGTCAGCCCCAGCATTTT
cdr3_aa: CSARGWTGSQPQHF

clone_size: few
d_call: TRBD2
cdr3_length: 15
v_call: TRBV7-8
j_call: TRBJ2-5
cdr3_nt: TGTGCCAGCAGTCGTAGTAGCGGGGTCCAAGAGACCCAGTACTTC
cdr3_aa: CASSRSSGVQETQYF

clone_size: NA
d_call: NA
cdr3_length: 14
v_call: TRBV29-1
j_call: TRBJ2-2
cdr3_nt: TGCAGCGTTGGTACAGGCCTGAACACCGGGGAGCTGTTTTTT
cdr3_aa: CSVGTGLNTGELFF

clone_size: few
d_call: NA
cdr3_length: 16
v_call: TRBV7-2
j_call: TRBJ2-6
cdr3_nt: TGTGCCAGCAGCTTTATCGCGATGGGTGGGGCCAACGTCCTGACTTTC
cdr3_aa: CASSFIAMGGANVLTF

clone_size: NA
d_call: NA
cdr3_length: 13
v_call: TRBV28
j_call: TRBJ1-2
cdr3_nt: TGTGCCAGCAGTTTTTGGGGCGACTATGGCTACACCTTC
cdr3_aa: CASSFWGDYGYTF

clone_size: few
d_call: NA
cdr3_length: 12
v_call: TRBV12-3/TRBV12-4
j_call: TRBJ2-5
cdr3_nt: TGTGCCACCGGTTTTAGGCAGGAGACCCAGTACTTC
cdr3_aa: CATGFRQETQYF

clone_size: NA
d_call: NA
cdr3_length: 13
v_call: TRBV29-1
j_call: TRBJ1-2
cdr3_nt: TGCAGCGTTGCCCATACAGACTCCTATGGCTACACCTTC
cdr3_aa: CSVAHTDSYGYTF

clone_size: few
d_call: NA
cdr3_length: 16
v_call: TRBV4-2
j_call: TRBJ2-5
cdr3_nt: TGTGCCAGCAGCCAAGATAGGGGCCAGGGTGGAGAGACCCAGTACTTC
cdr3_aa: CASSQDRGQGGETQYF